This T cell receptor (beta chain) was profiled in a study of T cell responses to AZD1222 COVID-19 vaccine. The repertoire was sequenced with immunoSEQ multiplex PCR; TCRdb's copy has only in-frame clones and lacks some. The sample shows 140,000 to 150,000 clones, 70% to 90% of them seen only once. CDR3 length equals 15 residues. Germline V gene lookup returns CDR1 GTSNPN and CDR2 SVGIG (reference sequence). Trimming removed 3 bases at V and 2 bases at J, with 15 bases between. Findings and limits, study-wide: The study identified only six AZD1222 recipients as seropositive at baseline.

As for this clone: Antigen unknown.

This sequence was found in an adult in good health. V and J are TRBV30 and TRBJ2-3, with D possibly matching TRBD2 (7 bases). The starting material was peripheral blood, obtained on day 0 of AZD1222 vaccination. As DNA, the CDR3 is TGTGCCTGGAGCGCATGGCGGGGGCACACAGATACGCAGTATTTT. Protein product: CAWSAWRGHTDTQYF.